The clone carrying this TCR beta chain turned up a few times. What it binds is unknown. One end of the junction varies from germline; a read error may be responsible. Building the TCR beta libraries relied on iRepertoire HTBI primers, and CDR3 regions underwent Arm-PCR. TCRdb called the multiplex PCR reads again in MiXCR, with one record for every CDR3 protein. Among about 290,000 distinct CDR3 sequences listed, roughly a fifth were seen once. This sample was included in a study of regulatory T cells in long-lasting Graves disease. Study observations and caveats: Persistent patients shared thousands of public clonotypes among themselves. Newly diagnosed patients shared fewer, at around 970.

This CDR3 region has 15 residues. Germline V lookup: CDR1 LGHNA, CDR2 YSLEER. The sample's time point: persistent/refractory GD, antithyroid drugs over 5 years with positive TRAb. The authors made the TCR library using RNA they extracted from PBMCs. Roughly 9.6-milliliter peripheral blood samples went into EDTA tubes. V usage is TRBV4-3 and J usage is TRBJ2-5; no firm D call. This TCR was sampled from a female donor with Graves disease. The material sequenced was peripheral blood mononuclear cells (PBMCs), taken when the disease was refractory, from a patient treated with antithyroid drugs. The CDR3 loop reads CASSQVTDGQGTQYF. As DNA, the CDR3 is TGCGCCAGCAGCCAAGTTACCGACGGCCAAGGGACCCAGTACTTC.